The clone carrying this T cell receptor beta chain was seen a few times. This specimen comes from a study of CD8+ T cells in alopecia areata. After isolation, RNA underwent reverse transcription to generate cDNA as the sequencing template. TCRdb's table, derived via immunoSEQ multiplex PCR, lists solely in-frame clones and lacks some. The repertoire has some 130,000 clones, around 49% of them found once; the top ten carry approximately 18%. Germline lookup yields CDR1 SQVTM and CDR2 ANQGSEA. This CDR3 region has 12 residues. Trimming took 5 bases from V and 5 from J, leaving 12 bases between them. This clonotype was obtained from a human donor with alopecia areata. This sample comprised CD8+ T cells sorted from blood, obtained at week 0. The chain employs TRBV29-1 and TRBJ2-5, with D hard to call. CDR3 loop: CSVLPGQETQYF. In DNA, the CDR3 is TGCAGCGTTCTCCCGGGTCAGGAGACCCAGTACTTC. Drawing the rest from reference TRBV29-1 and TRBJ2-5, the complete variable domain is SAVISQKPSRDICQRGTSLTIQCQVDSQVTMMFWYRQQPGQSLTLIATANQGSEATYESGFVIDKFPISRPNLTFSTLTVSNMSPEDSSIYLCSVLPGQETQYFGPGTRLLVL.